A single sample gave rise to the 23 T cell receptor beta chains below, sequenced in a study of cytomegalovirus exposure and HLA in healthy donors. PCR was performed using 60 Vbeta and 13 Jbeta primers. Libraries were prepared by immunoSEQ multiplex PCR; TCRdb keeps only in-frame clonotypes and omits some of them. Among roughly 190,000 clones listed, approximately 84% were seen once. Sequencing was carried out using PBMCs. The receptor source for this set is a woman in her forties or fifties in good health and CMV-seropositive.

The chain recombines TRBV5-1 with TRBJ1-1, with 7 bases aligning to TRBD1. This CDR3 spans 12 amino acids. Per germline, CDR1 SGHRS and CDR2 YFSETQ. Trimming at V came to 7 bases and at J to 6 bases, leaving 6 bases not matched to a gene. For the CDR3, the DNA is TGCGCCAGCGCTCAAGACAGGGCTGAAGCTTTCTTT. This gives the protein CASAQDRAEAFF.

The chain carries TRBV7-2 and TRBJ2-7, with 10 bases aligning to TRBD2. Germline lookup yields CDR1 SGHTA and CDR2 FQGNSA. CDR3 length: 14 residues. J was trimmed by 2 bases and V by 7 bases; bases with no gene match: 5. CDR3 residues: CASKLAGGAYEQYF. CDR3 nucleotides: TGTGCCAGCAAGTTAGCGGGGGGAGCCTACGAGCAGTACTTC. Full variable domain (remainder filled in from reference TRBV7-2 and TRBJ2-7): GAGVSQSPSNKVTEKGKDVELRCDPISGHTALYWYRQSLGQGLEFLIYFQGNSAPDKSGLPSDRFSAERTGGSVSTLTIQRTQQEDSAVYLCASKLAGGAYEQYFGPGTRLTVT.

This chain uses TRBV7-2 with TRBJ1-5; 7 bases fit TRBD1. The trim removed 5 bases at V and 7 bases at J, leaving 14 bases unmatched. The CDR3 runs to 16 residues. Germline CDR1 and CDR2: SGHTA and FQGNSA. The CDR3 bases are TGTGCCAGCAGCAATGGAGGGGGCGTAATGGGACAGCCCCAGCATTTT. This gives the protein CASSNGGGVMGQPQHF.

Details on this clone: A read error may account for a junction end that differs from germline. This chain uses TRBV7-3 with TRBJ2-3, with D possibly TRBD1 on 5 matching bases. From germline, CDR1 is SGHTA and CDR2 FQGTGA. The CDR3 loop spans 15 amino acids. CDR3 residues: CASILRPAGTDTQYF. CDR3 DNA sequence: TGTGCCAGCATCTTACGGCCGGCAGGGACAGATACGCAGTATTTT. Full variable domain (rest looked up from reference TRBV7-3 and TRBJ2-3): GAGVSQTPSNKVTEKGKYVELRCDPISGHTALYWYRQSLGQGPEFLIYFQGTGAADDSGLPNDRFFAVRPEGSVSTLKIQRTERGDSAVYLCASILRPAGTDTQYFGPGTRLTVL.

The chain combines TRBV5-4 with TRBJ2-7; 7 bases align to TRBD1. V lost 7 bases, J lost 0 bases, and 7 bases stayed unmatched. Germline assignment: CDR1 SGHNT and CDR2 YYREEE (reference sequence). This CDR3 spans 14 amino acids. CDR3 sequence (DNA): TGTGCCAGCTCACGGACAGGAACCTCCTACGAGCAGTACTTC. Protein: CASSRTGTSYEQYF.

This clone was seen a few times. V is TRBV7-2 and J is TRBJ2-3, with a tentative D call TRBD1 (6 bases). This CDR3 is built from 12 residues. From germline, CDR1 is SGHTA and CDR2 FQGNSA. Trimming removed 11 bases at V and 4 bases at J, with 13 bases between. The CDR3 here is CAGKGVSDTQYF. CDR3 in DNA: TGTGCCGGGAAGGGGGTTTCAGATACGCAGTATTTT.

With respect to this clone: This sample also contains other DNA sequences that code for the same CDR3. DNA for the CDR3: TGTGCCAGCAGCTTAGGCTTAGCGGGGGGACAAGAGACCCAGTACTTC. Its protein product is CASSLGLAGGQETQYF. This rearrangement joins TRBV11-3 to TRBJ2-5, with TRBD2 identical over 10 bases. This CDR3 is built from 16 residues. Trimming at V came to 1 base and at J to 2 bases, leaving 4 bases not matched to a gene. The germline V gene has CDR1 SGHNT and CDR2 YENEEA.

The genes are TRBV14 and TRBJ2-2; weak D call: TRBD1 (6 bases). V lost 4 bases, J lost 10 bases, and 22 bases lay in between. The CDR3 extends over 16 amino acids. From germline, CDR1 is SGHDN and CDR2 FVKESK. CDR3 protein: CASSLGARRGSEELFF. In DNA, the CDR3 is TGTGCCAGCAGCCTGGGGGCCCGTAGGGGATCGGAGGAGCTGTTTTTT. The whole variable domain, filled in from reference TRBV14 and TRBJ2-2, reads EAGVTQFPSHSVIEKGQTVTLRCDPISGHDNLYWYRRVMGKEIKFLLHFVKESKQDESGMPNNRFLAERTGGTYSTLKVQPAELEDSGVYFCASSLGARRGSEELFFGEGSRLTVL.

This chain joins TRBV18 and TRBJ2-3; 10 bases match TRBD1. V lost 3 bases to trimming and J lost 3 bases; unmatched junction nucleotides: 3. CDR3 length equals 15 residues. Germline loops: CDR1 KGHSH, CDR2 LQKENI. CDR3 in amino acids: CASSPGTGVTDTQYF. The CDR3 DNA sequence: TGTGCCAGCTCACCCGGGACAGGGGTGACAGATACGCAGTATTTT.

The chain uses TRBV5-5 and TRBJ1-2, with 7 bases matching TRBD1. With V trimmed by 4 bases and J by 4 bases, 7 bases remained unmatched. The CDR3 contains 14 residues. Germline assignment: CDR1 SGHKS and CDR2 YYEKEE (reference sequence). CDR3 nucleotide sequence: TGTGCCAGCAGCCAAGTCTCAGGGGGCTATGGCTACACCTTC. Protein product: CASSQVSGGYGYTF.

The chain links TRBV7-9 to TRBJ1-6, with unresolved D. The CDR3 length is 12 residues. Germline assignment: CDR1 SEHNR and CDR2 FQNEAQ (reference sequence). V was clipped by 3 bases and J by 9 bases, with 6 bases between them. In DNA, the CDR3 is TGTGCCAGCAGCTTTAATTTTTCACCCCTCCACTTT. Translating it yields CASSFNFSPLHF. Combining the CDR3 with reference TRBV7-9 and TRBJ1-6 gives the whole variable domain DTGVSQNPRHKITKRGQNVTFRCDPISEHNRLYWYRQTLGQGPEFLTYFQNEAQLEKSRLLSDRFSAERPKGSFSTLEIQRTEQGDSAMYLCASSFNFSPLHFGNGTRLTVT.

V gene TRBV4-1 combines with J gene TRBJ1-3; no definite D call. Trimming shortened V by 0 bases and J by 0 bases, and 6 bases separated the two germline ends. This CDR3 has 15 residues. Germline CDR1 reads MGHRA; CDR2 reads YSYEKL. CDR3 sequence: CASSQDRSSGNTIYF. Written as DNA, the CDR3 is TGCGCCAGCAGCCAAGATCGGAGCTCTGGAAACACCATATATTTT.

The chain employs TRBV7-2 and TRBJ2-3, with D uncertain. The CDR3 has 12 amino acids. V was shortened by 4 bases and J by 6 bases, with 8 bases between the two germline ends. The V gene's germline CDR1 is SGHTA and CDR2 FQGNSA. CDR3: CASSSPGDTQYF. The CDR3 coding sequence is TGTGCCAGCAGCTCACCCGGGGATACGCAGTATTTT.

The chain employs TRBV6-5 and TRBJ2-3, with D tentatively TRBD2 (5 bases). V was cut by 2 bases and J by 2 bases, with 11 bases left in between. This CDR3 has 15 amino acids. Per germline, CDR1 MNHEY and CDR2 SVGAGI. The CDR3, as DNA: TGTGCCAGCAGTTACATAAGCGGATTCACAGATACGCAGTATTTT. Amino acid sequence: CASSYISGFTDTQYF.

The V gene is TRBV7-2, the J gene TRBJ1-6; D is unresolved. The germline CDR1 and CDR2 sequences are SGHTA and FQGNSA. This CDR3 contains 13 residues. V lost 1 base to trimming and J lost 14 bases, with 12 bases between them. This CDR3 reads CASSLDREATLHF. The CDR3 DNA follows: TGTGCCAGCAGCTTAGATCGGGAGGCAACCCTCCACTTT.

The J gene is TRBJ1-1, the V gene TRBV29-1; a weak D match, TRBD1 (6 bases). Germline CDR1 reads SQVTM; CDR2 reads ANQGSEA. Trimming removed 4 bases from V and 10 bases from J, with 10 bases in between. The CDR3 is 10 amino acids. CDR3: CSVGEQGAFF. CDR3 sequence (DNA): TGCAGCGTTGGTGAACAGGGAGCTTTCTTT. The entire variable domain, with the rest obtained from reference TRBV29-1 and TRBJ1-1, is as follows: SAVISQKPSRDICQRGTSLTIQCQVDSQVTMMFWYRQQPGQSLTLIATANQGSEATYESGFVIDKFPISRPNLTFSTLTVSNMSPEDSSIYLCSVGEQGAFFGQGTRLTVV.

The gene calls are TRBV6-5 and TRBJ2-3, with D possibly being TRBD1 (6 bases). Trimming shortened V by 2 bases and J by 0 bases, and 9 bases separated the two germline ends. From germline, CDR1 is MNHEY and CDR2 SVGAGI. The CDR3 has 15 residues. This CDR3 reads CASSYPGQSTDTQYF. DNA of the CDR3: TGTGCCAGCAGTTACCCCGGACAGAGCACAGATACGCAGTATTTT.

The J gene is TRBJ2-7, the V gene TRBV30, with 9 positions matching TRBD1. The CDR3 covers 15 residues. Trimming at V came to 4 bases and at J to 5 bases, leaving 12 bases not matched to a gene. Germline CDR1 and CDR2: GTSNPN and SVGIG (reference sequence). The CDR3 nucleotides read TGTGCCTGGACAGAGGGGGGACAGGGCGACCACGAGCAGTACTTC. It is translated as CAWTEGGQGDHEQYF.

This sequence joins TRBV29-1 and TRBJ1-3; no firm D call. Trimming stripped 7 bases from V and 0 bases from J, with 10 bases between. In germline, CDR1 is SQVTM, CDR2 ANQGSEA. The CDR3 is 13 amino acids. The CDR3 sequence: CSAPGDSGNTIYF. In DNA form, the CDR3 reads TGCAGCGCCCCCGGGGACTCTGGAAACACCATATATTTT.

This clone was observed a single time. The V gene is TRBV6-6, the J gene TRBJ1-3, with a tentative D call TRBD1 (6 bases). V was clipped by 7 bases and J by 1 base, with 17 bases between them. The CDR3 spans 16 residues. The germline gives CDR1 MNHNY, CDR2 SVGAGI (reference sequence). CDR3 DNA: TGTGCCAGCACCTCCTTTACAGGGCTATCTGGAAACACCATATATTTT. Translating it yields CASTSFTGLSGNTIYF.

The chain uses TRBV6-6 and TRBJ1-6; D uncertain. V was clipped by 4 bases and J by 9 bases, with 16 bases between them. CDR1 is MNHNY and CDR2 is SVGAGI in the germline V gene (reference sequence). CDR3 length: 15 amino acids. CDR3 amino acids: CASSSSGLPGSPLHF. The CDR3 DNA follows: TGTGCCAGCAGTTCCTCAGGACTGCCCGGTTCACCCCTCCACTTT.

A note on this clone: The junction departs from germline at one end; a sequencing error may be responsible. This chain connects TRBV7-9 to TRBJ2-7; 8 nucleotides match TRBD1. CDR3 length: 13 residues. The germline V gene encodes CDR1 SEHNR and CDR2 FQNEAQ (reference sequence). CDR3 coding DNA: TGTTCCAGCAGCCGGACAGGGATTTACGAGCAGTACTTC. It codes for CSSSRTGIYEQYF.

This rearrangement joins TRBV9 to TRBJ2-2; maybe TRBD2 (5 bases). V lost 0 bases to trimming and J lost 6 bases, with 12 bases between them. The CDR3 loop spans 15 amino acids. Germline V CDR1 and CDR2: SGDLS, YYNGEE. CDR3 in DNA: TGTGCCAGCAGCGTAGATGGGAGTGAGTCCGGGGAGCTGTTTTTT. Protein: CASSVDGSESGELFF.